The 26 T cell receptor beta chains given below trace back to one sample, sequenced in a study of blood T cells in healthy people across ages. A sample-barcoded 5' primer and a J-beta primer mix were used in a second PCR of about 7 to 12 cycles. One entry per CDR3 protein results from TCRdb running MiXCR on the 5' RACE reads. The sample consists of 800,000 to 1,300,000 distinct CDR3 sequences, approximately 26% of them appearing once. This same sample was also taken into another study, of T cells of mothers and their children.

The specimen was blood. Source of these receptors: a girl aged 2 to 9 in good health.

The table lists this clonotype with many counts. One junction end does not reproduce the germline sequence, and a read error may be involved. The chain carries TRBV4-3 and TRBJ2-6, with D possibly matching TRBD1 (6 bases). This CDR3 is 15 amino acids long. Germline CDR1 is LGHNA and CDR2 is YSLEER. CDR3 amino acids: CASSQTGSGANVLTF. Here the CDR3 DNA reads TGTGCCAGCAGTCAAACAGGGAGTGGGGCCAACGTCCTGACTTTC.

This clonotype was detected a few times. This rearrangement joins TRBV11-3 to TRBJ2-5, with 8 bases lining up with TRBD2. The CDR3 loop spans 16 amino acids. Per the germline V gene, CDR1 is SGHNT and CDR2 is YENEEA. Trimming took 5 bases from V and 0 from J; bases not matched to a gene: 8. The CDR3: CASSPREAGDQETQYF. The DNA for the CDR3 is TGTGCCAGCAGCCCCAGGGAAGCGGGGGACCAAGAGACCCAGTACTTC. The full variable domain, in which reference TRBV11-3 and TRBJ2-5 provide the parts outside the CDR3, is EAGVVQSPRYKIIEKKQPVAFWCNPISGHNTLYWYLQNLGQGPELLIRYENEEAVDDSQLPKDRFSAERLKGVDSTLKIQPAELGDSAVYLCASSPREAGDQETQYFGPGTRLLVL.

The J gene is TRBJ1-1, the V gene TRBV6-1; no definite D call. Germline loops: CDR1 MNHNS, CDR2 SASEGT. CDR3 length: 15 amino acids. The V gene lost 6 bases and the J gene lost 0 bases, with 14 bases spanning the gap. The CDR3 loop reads CASSPPPSMNTEAFF. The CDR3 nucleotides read TGTGCCAGCAGCCCCCCCCCCTCGATGAACACTGAAGCTTTCTTT.

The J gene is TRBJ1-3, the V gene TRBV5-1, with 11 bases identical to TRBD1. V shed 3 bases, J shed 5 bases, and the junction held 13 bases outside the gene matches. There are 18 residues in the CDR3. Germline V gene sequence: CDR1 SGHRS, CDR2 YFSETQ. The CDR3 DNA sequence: TGCGCCAGCAGCTCTCCGGGACAGGGGGACCCTCCACGAAACACCATATATTTT. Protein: CASSSPGQGDPPRNTIYF.

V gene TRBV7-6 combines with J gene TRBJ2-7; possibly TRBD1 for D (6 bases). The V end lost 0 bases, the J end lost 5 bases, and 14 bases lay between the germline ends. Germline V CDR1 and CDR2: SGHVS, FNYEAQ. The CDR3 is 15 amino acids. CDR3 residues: CASSLAPQGNNEQYF. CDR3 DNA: TGTGCCAGCAGCTTAGCCCCACAGGGAAATAACGAGCAGTACTTC.

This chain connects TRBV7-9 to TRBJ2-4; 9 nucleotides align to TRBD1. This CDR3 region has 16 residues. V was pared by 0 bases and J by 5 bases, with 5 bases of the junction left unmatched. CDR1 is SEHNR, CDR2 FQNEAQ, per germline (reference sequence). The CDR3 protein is CASSLAPRTGENIQYF. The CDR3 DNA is TGTGCCAGCAGCTTAGCGCCCAGGACAGGGGAAAACATTCAGTACTTC.

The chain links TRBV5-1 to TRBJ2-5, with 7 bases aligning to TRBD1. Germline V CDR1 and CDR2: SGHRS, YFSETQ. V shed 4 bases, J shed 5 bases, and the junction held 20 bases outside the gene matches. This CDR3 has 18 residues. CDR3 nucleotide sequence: TGCGCCAGCAGCGCAACAGCCTTCGGACAGGTCGTTCGGGAGACCCAGTACTTC. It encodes CASSATAFGQVVRETQYF.

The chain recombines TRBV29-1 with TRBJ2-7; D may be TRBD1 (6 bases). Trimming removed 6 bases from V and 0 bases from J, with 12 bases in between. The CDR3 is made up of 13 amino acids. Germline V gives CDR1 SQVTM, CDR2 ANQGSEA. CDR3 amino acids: CSVGRTDSYEQYF. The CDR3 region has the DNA TGCAGCGTGGGACGGACAGACTCCTACGAGCAGTACTTC.

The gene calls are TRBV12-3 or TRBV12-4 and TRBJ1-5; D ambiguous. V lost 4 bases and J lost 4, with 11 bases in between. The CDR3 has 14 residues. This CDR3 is CASSSHNVNQPQHF. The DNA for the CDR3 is TGTGCCAGCAGTTCCCATAACGTGAATCAGCCCCAGCATTTT.

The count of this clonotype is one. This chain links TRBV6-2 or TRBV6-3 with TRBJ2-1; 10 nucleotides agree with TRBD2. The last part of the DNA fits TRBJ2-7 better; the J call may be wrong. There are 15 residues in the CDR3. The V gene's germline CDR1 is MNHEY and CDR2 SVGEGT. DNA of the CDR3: TGTGCCAGCACCAGCGGGGGGGGGAGTACCTACGAGCAGTACTTC. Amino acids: CASTSGGGSTYEQYF.

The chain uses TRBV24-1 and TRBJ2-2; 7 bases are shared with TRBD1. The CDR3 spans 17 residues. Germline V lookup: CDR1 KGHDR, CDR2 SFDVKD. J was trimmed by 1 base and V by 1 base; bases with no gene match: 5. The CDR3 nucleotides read TGTGCCACCAGTGATTTTGGGAGACAGGGGAACACCGGGGAGCTGTTTTTT. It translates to CATSDFGRQGNTGELFF.

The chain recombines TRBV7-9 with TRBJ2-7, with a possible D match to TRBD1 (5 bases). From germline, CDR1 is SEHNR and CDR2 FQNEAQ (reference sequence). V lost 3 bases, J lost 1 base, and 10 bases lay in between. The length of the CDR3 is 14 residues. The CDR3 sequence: CASSFLTDSYEQYF. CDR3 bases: TGTGCCAGCAGCTTTCTGACAGATTCCTACGAGCAGTACTTC.

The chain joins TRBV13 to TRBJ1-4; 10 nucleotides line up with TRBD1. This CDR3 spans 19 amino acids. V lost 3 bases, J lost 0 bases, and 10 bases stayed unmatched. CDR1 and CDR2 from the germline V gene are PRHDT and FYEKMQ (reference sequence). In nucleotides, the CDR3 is TGTGCCAGCAGCTTCAGAGCGGGACAGGGGCCACCAACTAATGAAAAACTGTTTTTT. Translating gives CASSFRAGQGPPTNEKLFF.

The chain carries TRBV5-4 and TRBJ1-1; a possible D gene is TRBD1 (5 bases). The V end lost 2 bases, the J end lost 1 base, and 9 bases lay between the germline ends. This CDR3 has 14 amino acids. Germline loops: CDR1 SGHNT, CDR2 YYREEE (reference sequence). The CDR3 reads CASSLMGPNTEAFF. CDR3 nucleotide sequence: TGTGCCAGCAGCTTAATGGGACCGAACACTGAAGCTTTCTTT.

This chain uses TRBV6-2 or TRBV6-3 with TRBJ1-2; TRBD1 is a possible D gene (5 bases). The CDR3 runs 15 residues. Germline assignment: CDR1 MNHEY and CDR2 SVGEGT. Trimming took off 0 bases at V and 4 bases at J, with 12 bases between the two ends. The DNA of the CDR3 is TGTGCCAGCAGTTACTCGACCGGGGCGAGCTATGGCTACACCTTC. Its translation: CASSYSTGASYGYTF.

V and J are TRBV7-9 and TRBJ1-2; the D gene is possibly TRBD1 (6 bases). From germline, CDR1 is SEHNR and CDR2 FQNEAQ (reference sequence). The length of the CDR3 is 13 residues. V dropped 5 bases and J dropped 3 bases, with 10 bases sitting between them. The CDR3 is CASSPAGDYGYTF. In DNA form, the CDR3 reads TGTGCCAGCAGCCCCGCAGGGGACTATGGCTACACCTTC.

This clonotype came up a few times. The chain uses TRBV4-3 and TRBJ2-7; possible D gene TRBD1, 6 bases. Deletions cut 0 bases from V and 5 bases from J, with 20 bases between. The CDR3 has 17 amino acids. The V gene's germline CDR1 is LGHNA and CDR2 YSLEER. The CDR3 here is CASSQEVVSIQGHEQYF. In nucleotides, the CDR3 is TGCGCCAGCAGCCAAGAAGTTGTGTCCATCCAGGGGCACGAGCAGTACTTC.

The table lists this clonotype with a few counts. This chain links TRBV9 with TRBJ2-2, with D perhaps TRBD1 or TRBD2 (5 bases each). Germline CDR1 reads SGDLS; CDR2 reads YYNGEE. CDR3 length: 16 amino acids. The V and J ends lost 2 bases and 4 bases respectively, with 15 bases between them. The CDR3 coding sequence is TGTGCCAGCAGCGTTACCGGGACCTCGAGCACCGGGGAGCTGTTTTTT. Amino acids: CASSVTGTSSTGELFF.

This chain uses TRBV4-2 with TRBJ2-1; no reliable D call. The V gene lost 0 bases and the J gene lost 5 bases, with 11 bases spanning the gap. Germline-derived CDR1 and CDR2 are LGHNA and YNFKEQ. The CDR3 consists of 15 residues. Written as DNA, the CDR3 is TGTGCCAGCAGCCAAGAAGGCAGTTTGGACAATGAGCAGTTCTTC. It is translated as CASSQEGSLDNEQFF.

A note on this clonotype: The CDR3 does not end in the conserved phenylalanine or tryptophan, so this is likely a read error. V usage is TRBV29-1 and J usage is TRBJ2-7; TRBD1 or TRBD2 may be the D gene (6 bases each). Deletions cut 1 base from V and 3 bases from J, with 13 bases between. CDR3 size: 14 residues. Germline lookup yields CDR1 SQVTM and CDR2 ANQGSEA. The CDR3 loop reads CSVEGGGQNYEQYL. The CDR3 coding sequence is TGCAGCGTTGAAGGTGGGGGGCAGAACTACGAGCAGTACCTC.

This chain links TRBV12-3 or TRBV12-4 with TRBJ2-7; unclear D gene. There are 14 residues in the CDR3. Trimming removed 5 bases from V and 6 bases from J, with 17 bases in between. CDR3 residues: CASSPPPDGFEQYF. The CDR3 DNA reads TGTGCCAGCAGTCCACCCCCAGACGGATTCGAGCAGTACTTC.

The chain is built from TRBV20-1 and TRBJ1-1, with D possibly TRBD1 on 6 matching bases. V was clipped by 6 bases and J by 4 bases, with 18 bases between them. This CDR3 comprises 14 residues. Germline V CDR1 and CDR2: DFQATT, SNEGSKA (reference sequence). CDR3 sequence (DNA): TGCAGTGCCAACCTCAGGGGTTTTAGCACTGAAGCTTTCTTT. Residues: CSANLRGFSTEAFF.

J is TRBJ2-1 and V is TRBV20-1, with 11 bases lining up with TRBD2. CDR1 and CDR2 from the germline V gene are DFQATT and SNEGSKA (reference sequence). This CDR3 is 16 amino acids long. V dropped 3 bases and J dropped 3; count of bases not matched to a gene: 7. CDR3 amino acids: CSASLAGGLGYNEQFF. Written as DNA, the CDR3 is TGCAGTGCTAGTTTAGCGGGAGGGCTTGGCTACAATGAGCAGTTCTTC.

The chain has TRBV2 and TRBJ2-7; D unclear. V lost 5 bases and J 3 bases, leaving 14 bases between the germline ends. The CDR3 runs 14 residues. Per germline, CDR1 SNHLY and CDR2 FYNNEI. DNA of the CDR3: TGTGCCAGCAGTAGGATTAACCCTGACTACGAGCAGTACTTC. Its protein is CASSRINPDYEQYF.

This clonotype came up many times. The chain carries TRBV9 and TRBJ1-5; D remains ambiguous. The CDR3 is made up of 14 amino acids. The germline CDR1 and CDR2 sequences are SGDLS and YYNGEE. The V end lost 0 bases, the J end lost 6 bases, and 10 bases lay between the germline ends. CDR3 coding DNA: TGTGCCAGCAGCGTAGACTGGGGAAGTCAGCCCCAGCATTTT. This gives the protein CASSVDWGSQPQHF.

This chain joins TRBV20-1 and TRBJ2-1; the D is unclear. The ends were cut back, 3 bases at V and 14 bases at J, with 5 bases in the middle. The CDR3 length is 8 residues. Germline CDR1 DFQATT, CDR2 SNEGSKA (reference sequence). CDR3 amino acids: CSASGEFF. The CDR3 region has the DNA TGCAGTGCTAGTGGGGAGTTCTTC.